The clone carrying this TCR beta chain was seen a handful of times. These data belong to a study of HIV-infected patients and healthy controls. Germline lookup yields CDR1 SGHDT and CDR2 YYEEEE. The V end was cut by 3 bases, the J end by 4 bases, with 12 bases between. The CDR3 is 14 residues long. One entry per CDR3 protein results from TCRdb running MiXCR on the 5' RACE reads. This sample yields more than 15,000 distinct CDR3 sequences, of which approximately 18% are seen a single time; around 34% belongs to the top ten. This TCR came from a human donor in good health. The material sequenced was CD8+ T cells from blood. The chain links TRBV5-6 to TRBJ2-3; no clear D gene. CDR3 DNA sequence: TGTGCCAGCAGCTCTCATGACTCAGCAGATACGCAGTATTTT. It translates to CASSSHDSADTQYF.